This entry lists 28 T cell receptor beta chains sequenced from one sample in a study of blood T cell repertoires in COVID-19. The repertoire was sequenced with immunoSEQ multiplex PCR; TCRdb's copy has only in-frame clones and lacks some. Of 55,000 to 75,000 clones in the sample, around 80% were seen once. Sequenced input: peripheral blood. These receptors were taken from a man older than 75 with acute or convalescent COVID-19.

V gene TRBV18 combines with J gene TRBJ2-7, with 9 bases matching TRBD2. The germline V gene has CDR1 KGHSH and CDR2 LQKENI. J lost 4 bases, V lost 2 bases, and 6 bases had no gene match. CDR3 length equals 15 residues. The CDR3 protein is CASSPGGRATYEQYF. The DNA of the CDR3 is TGTGCCAGCTCACCAGGCGGGAGGGCTACGTACGAGCAGTACTTC.

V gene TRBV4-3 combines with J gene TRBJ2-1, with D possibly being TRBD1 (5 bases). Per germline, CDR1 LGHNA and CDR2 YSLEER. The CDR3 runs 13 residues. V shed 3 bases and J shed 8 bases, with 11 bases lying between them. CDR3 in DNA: TGCGCCAGCAGCCAGTTTCAGGGTTATGAGCAGTTCTTC. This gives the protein CASSQFQGYEQFF.

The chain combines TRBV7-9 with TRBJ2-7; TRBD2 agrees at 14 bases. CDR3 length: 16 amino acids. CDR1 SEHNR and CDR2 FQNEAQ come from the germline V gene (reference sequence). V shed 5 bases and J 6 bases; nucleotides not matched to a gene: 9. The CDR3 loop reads CASSINAGLAGVEQYF. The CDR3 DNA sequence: TGTGCCAGCAGCATAAACGCGGGACTAGCGGGAGTCGAGCAGTACTTC.

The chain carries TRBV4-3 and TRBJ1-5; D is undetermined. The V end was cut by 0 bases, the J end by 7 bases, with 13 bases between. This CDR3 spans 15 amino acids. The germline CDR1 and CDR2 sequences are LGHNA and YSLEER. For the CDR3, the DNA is TGCGCCAGCAGCCAAGATTTATCGTTCGGGCAGCCCCAGCATTTT. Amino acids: CASSQDLSFGQPQHF.

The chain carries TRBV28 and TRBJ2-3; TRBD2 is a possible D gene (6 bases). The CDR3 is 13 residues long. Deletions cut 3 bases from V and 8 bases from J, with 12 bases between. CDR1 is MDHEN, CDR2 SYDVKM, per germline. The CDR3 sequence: CASSFAGRGTQYF. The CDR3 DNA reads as TGTGCCAGCAGTTTCGCGGGAAGGGGTACGCAGTATTTT.

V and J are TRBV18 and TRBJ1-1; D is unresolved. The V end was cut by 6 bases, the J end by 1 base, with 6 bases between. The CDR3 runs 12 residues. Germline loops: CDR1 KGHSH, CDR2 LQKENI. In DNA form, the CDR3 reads TGTGCCAGCTCCCTAAGGAACACTGAAGCTTTCTTT. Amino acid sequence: CASSLRNTEAFF.

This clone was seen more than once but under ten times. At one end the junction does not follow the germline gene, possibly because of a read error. The DNA for the CDR3 is TGTGCTAGCAGCTCCGGACTAGCGGGGGTAGGTGAGCAGTTCTTC. Translation: CASSSGLAGVGEQFF. The J gene is TRBJ2-1, the V gene TRBV7-7, with TRBD2 matching 13 bases. The length of the CDR3 is 15 residues. Germline V gene lookup returns CDR1 SSHAT and CDR2 FNYEAQ (reference sequence).

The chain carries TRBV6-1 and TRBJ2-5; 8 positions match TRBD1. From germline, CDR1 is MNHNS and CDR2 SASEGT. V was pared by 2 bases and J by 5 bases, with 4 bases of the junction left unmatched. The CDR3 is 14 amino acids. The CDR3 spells CASSELQGAETQYF. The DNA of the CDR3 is TGTGCCAGCAGTGAATTGCAGGGGGCCGAGACCCAGTACTTC.

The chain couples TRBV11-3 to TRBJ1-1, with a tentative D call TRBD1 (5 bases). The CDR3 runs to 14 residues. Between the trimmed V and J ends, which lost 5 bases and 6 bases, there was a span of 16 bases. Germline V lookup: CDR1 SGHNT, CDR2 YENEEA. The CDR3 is CASSRGGETPEAFF. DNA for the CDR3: TGTGCCAGCAGCCGCGGGGGGGAAACCCCTGAAGCTTTCTTT. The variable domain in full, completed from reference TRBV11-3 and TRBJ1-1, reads EAGVVQSPRYKIIEKKQPVAFWCNPISGHNTLYWYLQNLGQGPELLIRYENEEAVDDSQLPKDRFSAERLKGVDSTLKIQPAELGDSAVYLCASSRGGETPEAFFGQGTRLTVV.

CDR3 region: CASSPPPGQKAYEQYF. The CDR3 DNA sequence: TGTGCCAGCAGTCCCCCCCCCGGACAGAAGGCCTACGAGCAGTACTTC. The chain has TRBV28 and TRBJ2-7; weak D call: TRBD1 (6 bases). The ends were cut back, 5 bases at V and 2 bases at J, with 19 bases in the middle. Germline assignment: CDR1 MDHEN and CDR2 SYDVKM. The CDR3 runs to 16 residues. Variable domain in full (rest from reference TRBV28 and TRBJ2-7): DVKVTQSSRYLVKRTGEKVFLECVQDMDHENMFWYRQDPGLGLRLIYFSYDVKMKEKGDIPEGYSVSREKKERFSLILESASTNQTSMYLCASSPPPGQKAYEQYFGPGTRLTVT.

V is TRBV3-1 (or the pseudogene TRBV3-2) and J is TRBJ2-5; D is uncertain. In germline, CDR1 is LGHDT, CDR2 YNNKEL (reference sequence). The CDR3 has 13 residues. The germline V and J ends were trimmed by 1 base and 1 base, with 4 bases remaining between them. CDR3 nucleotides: TGTGCCAGCAGCCAAGCACTCCAAGAGACCCAGTACTTC. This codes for CASSQALQETQYF.

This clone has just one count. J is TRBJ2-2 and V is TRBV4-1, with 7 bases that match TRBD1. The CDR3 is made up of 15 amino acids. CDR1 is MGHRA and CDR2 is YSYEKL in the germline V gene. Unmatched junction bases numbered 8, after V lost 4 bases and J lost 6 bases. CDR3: CASSRGIQGPGELFF. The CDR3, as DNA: TGCGCCAGCAGCCGGGGAATACAGGGGCCCGGGGAGCTGTTTTTT.

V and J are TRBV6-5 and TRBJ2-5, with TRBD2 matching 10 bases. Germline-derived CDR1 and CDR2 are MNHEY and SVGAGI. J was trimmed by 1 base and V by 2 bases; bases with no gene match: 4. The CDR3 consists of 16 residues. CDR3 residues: CASSYRRLAGQETQYF. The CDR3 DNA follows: TGTGCCAGCAGTTACCGCAGACTAGCGGGCCAAGAGACCCAGTACTTC.

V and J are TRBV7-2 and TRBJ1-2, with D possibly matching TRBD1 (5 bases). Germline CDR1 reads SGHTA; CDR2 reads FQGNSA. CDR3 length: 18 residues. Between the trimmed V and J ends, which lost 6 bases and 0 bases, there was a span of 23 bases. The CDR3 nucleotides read TGTGCCAGCAGTGGGTTTTGGGGCGCGGGAACTACTAACTATGGCTACACCTTC. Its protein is CASSGFWGAGTTNYGYTF.

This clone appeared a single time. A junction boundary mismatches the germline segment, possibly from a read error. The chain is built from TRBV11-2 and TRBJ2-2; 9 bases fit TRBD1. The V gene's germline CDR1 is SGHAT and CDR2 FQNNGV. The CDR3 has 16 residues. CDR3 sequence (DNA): TGTACCAGCAGCAAAGGACAGGGGACGTGGACCGGGGAGCTGTTTTTT. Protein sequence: CTSSKGQGTWTGELFF.

The CDR3 nucleotides read TGCGCCAGCAGCCAAGCCCCAGGCGATTACTCCTTGGATGGCTACACCTTC. It specifies CASSQAPGDYSLDGYTF. This rearrangement joins TRBV4-3 to TRBJ1-2; D gene uncertain. Germline loops: CDR1 LGHNA, CDR2 YSLEER. With 1 base removed from V and 6 bases from J, the gap between germline ends came to 21 bases. This CDR3 region has 17 residues.

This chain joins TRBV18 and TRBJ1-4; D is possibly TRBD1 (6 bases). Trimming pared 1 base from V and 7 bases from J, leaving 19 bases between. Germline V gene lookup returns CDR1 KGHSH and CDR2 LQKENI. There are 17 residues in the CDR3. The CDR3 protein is CASSPRDRSTPSEKLFF. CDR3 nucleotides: TGTGCCAGCTCACCACGAGACAGGAGTACCCCGAGTGAAAAACTGTTTTTT.

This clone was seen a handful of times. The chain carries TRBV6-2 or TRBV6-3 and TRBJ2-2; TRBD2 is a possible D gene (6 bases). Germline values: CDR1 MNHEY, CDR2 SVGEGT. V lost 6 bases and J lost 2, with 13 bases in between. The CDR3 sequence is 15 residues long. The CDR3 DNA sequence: TGTGCCAGCAGCCGGGACTTCCCAAACACCGGGGAGCTGTTTTTT. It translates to CASSRDFPNTGELFF.

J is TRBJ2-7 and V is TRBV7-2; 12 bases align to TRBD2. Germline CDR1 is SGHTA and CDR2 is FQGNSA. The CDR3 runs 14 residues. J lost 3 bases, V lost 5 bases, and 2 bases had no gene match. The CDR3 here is CASSRLAGDYEQYF. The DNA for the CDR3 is TGTGCCAGCAGCAGACTAGCGGGGGACTACGAGCAGTACTTC.

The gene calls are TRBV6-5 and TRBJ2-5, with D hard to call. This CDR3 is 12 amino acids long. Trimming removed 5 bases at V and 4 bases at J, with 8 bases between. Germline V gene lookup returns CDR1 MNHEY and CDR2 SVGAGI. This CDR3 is CASSPFGETQYF. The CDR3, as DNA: TGTGCCAGCAGTCCCTTCGGAGAGACCCAGTACTTC.

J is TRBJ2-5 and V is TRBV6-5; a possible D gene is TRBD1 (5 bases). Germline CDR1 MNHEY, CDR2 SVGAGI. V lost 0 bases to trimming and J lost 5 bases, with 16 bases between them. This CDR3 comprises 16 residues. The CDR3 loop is CASSYSSDTGRETQYF. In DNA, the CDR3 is TGTGCCAGCAGTTACTCCTCCGACACAGGCAGGGAGACCCAGTACTTC.

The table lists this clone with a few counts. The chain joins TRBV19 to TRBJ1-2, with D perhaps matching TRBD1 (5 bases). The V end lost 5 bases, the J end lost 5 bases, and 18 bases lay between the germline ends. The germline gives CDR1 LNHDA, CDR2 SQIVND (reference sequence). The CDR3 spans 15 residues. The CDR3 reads CASSVDSSNWYGYTF. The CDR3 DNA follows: TGTGCCAGTAGTGTTGACAGCTCTAATTGGTATGGCTACACCTTC.

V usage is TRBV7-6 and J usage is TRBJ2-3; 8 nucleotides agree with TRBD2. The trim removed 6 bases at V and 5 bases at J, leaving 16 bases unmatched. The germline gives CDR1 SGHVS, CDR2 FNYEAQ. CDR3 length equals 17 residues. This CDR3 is CASSFQISGNRGDTQYF. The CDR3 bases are TGTGCCAGCAGTTTTCAGATTAGCGGGAATCGTGGAGATACGCAGTATTTT.

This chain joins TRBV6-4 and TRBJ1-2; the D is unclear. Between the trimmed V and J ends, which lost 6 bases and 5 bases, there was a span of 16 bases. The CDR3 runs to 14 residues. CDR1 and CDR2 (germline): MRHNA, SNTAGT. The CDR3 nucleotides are TGTGCCAGCAGGGCCTCCGGGAGTGGGTATGGCTACACCTTC. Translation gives CASRASGSGYGYTF.

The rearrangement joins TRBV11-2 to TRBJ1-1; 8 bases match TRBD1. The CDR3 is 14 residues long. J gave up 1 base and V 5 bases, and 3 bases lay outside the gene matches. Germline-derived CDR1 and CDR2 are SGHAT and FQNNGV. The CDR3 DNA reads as TGTGCCAGCAGCCCGGACAGGGCGAACACTGAAGCTTTCTTT. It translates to CASSPDRANTEAFF.

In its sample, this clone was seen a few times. The CDR3 loop is CASSLVQNTEAFF. CDR3 nucleotides: TGTGCCAGCAGCTTAGTTCAGAACACTGAAGCTTTCTTT. The rearrangement links TRBV7-8 to TRBJ1-1; no reliable D call. Trimming left V 1 base short and J 1 base short, with 4 bases between. Germline V gene lookup returns CDR1 SGHVS and CDR2 FQNEAQ. This CDR3 region has 13 residues.

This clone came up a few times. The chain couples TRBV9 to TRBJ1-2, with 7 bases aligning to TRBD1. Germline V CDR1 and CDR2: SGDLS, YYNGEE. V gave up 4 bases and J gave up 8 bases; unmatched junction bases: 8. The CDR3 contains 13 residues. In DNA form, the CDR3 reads TGTGCCAGCAGCAGAGGGGGCAGGTTGGGCTACACCTTC. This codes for CASSRGGRLGYTF.

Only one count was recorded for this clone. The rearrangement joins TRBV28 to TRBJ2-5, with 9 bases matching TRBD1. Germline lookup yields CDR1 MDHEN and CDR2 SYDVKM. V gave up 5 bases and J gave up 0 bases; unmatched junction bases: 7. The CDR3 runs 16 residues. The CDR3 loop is CASSTGTGRYQETQYF. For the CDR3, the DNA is TGTGCCAGCAGTACCGGGACAGGGAGATACCAAGAGACCCAGTACTTC.